This T cell receptor beta chain was sequenced in a study of blood T cells in healthy people across ages. General study results and limits: Diversity of TCR beta per million T cells declined in a roughly linear way with age. Long-lived and aged donors differed, with more naive CD4+ cells and higher diversity in the long-lived.

The CDR3 covers 19 residues. Germline CDR1 SGHRS, CDR2 YFSETQ. The junction had 10 bases not matched to a gene; V was cut back by 4 bases and J by 0 bases. Next came a second PCR, run for about 6 to 11 cycles, which used a sample-barcoded 5' primer along with a J-beta primer mix. TCRdb re-analysed the 5' RACE reads in MiXCR, keeping a single row per CDR3 protein. The table has around 790,000 distinct CDR3 sequences, under 45% seen once; the top ten hold about 19%. The authors isolated at least 6 million PBMCs per sample. As to this clonotype: Its antigen is currently unknown.

The chain joins TRBV5-1 to TRBJ2-1, with 13 bases aligning to TRBD2. The sequencing sample was made of blood. The receptor was isolated from a man in his sixties in good health. This CDR3 is CASSPGTSGVTSSYNEQFF. The CDR3 coding sequence is TGCGCCAGCAGCCCCGGGACTAGCGGGGTTACTAGCTCCTACAATGAGCAGTTCTTC.